The next 11 T cell receptor beta chains were all read from a single sample in a study of blood T cell repertoires in COVID-19. Using immunoSEQ multiplex PCR, the repertoire was profiled, and TCRdb retains in-frame clones only, with some absent. Of 300,000 to 350,000 clones in the sample, over 75% were seen once. Sequencing was performed on PBMCs or T cells enriched from blood (not recorded which). Receptors were obtained from a man between 25 and 39 years old who had recovered from COVID-19.

This sequence joins TRBV12-3 or TRBV12-4 and TRBJ2-1, with TRBD1 identical over 7 bases. The CDR3 is 13 amino acids. The V gene end was trimmed by 3 bases and the J gene end by 5 bases; junction bases not matched to a gene: 1. CDR3 region: CASSFGQDNEQFF. The DNA for the CDR3 is TGTGCCAGCAGTTTCGGACAGGACAATGAGCAGTTCTTC.

The V call is TRBV19, the J call TRBJ2-5; no definite D call. The CDR3 runs 15 residues. The V gene lost 1 base and the J gene lost 4 bases, with 13 bases spanning the gap. In germline, CDR1 is LNHDA, CDR2 SQIVND (reference sequence). CDR3 nucleotides: TGTGCCAGTAGTATAGGGGCCGGTGTGGCAGAGACCCAGTACTTC. It specifies CASSIGAGVAETQYF.

This clone has just one count. The DNA for the CDR3 is TGTGCCAGCAGCACCGGGAACGAAGAGACCCAGTACTTC. The encoded protein is CASSTGNEETQYF. The chain recombines TRBV7-3 with TRBJ2-5, with TRBD2 as a possible D gene (5 bases). V was shortened by 5 bases and J by 3 bases, with 10 bases between the two germline ends. Germline CDR1 SGHTA, CDR2 FQGTGA. The CDR3 is made up of 13 amino acids.

This chain joins TRBV7-2 and TRBJ1-4; 8 bases align to TRBD1. V shed 4 bases and J 8 bases; nucleotides not matched to a gene: 15. This CDR3 comprises 17 residues. Germline V lookup: CDR1 SGHTA, CDR2 FQGNSA. Here the CDR3 reads CASSSTRFGTGGEKLFF. DNA for the CDR3: TGTGCCAGCAGCTCAACAAGGTTTGGGACAGGCGGGGAAAAACTGTTTTTT.

V gene TRBV7-9 combines with J gene TRBJ1-6; 7 nucleotides match TRBD1. V lost 11 bases, J lost 5 bases, and 6 bases stayed unmatched. The germline CDR1 and CDR2 sequences are SEHNR and FQNEAQ (reference sequence). This CDR3 region has 13 residues. This chain's CDR3 is CASTGVHNSPLHF. The CDR3, as DNA: TGTGCCTCCACAGGGGTTCATAATTCACCCCTCCACTTT.

J is TRBJ1-4 and V is TRBV6-5, with no clear D. CDR3 length: 15 amino acids. V lost 2 bases to trimming and J lost 7 bases, with 14 bases between them. Germline V gives CDR1 MNHEY, CDR2 SVGAGI. The CDR3 DNA follows: TGTGCCAGCAGTTACGGAACTTTAGGAGGTGAAAAACTGTTTTTT. Amino acids: CASSYGTLGGEKLFF.

A single count supports this clone. The chain joins TRBV6-5 to TRBJ1-1; 11 bases line up with TRBD1. Germline V gene sequence: CDR1 MNHEY, CDR2 SVGAGI. CDR3 size: 15 residues. The ends lost 7 bases at V and 3 bases at J; junction bases unmatched: 7. This CDR3 reads CASIGTGGRDTEAFF. CDR3 coding DNA: TGTGCCAGCATAGGGACAGGGGGTAGGGACACTGAAGCTTTCTTT.

The chain couples TRBV15 to TRBJ1-5; tentatively, D is TRBD1 (6 bases). The CDR3 runs 18 residues. Germline CDR1 is LNHNV and CDR2 is YYDKDF (reference sequence). V lost 0 bases, J lost 5 bases, and 20 bases lay in between. The CDR3 DNA reads TGTGCCACCAGCAGAGATCTGTCAACAGGGTTCGCCGATCAGCCCCAGCATTTT. Encoded protein: CATSRDLSTGFADQPQHF.

This chain joins TRBV11-3 and TRBJ2-7, with 8 nucleotides matching TRBD1. Trimming took 0 bases from V and 7 from J; bases not matched to a gene: 2. CDR1 is SGHNT and CDR2 is YENEEA in the germline V gene. This CDR3 region has 13 residues. The CDR3 bases are TGTGCCAGCAGCTTAGACAGGGGGCGAGAGCAGTACTTC. This translates into CASSLDRGREQYF.

Comments on this clone: The same CDR3 also results from other DNA sequences found in this sample. This chain connects TRBV19 to TRBJ1-5; maybe TRBD1 (5 bases). In germline, CDR1 is LNHDA, CDR2 SQIVND (reference sequence). V was trimmed by 3 bases and J by 1 base, leaving 10 bases between them. This CDR3 region has 15 residues. The chain's CDR3 is CASSIGHLSNQPQHF. The CDR3 nucleotides read TGTGCCAGTAGTATTGGACATTTGAGCAATCAGCCCCAGCATTTT.

V usage is TRBV5-1 and J usage is TRBJ1-1, with 7 bases lining up with TRBD1. The CDR3 contains 14 residues. CDR1 is SGHRS and CDR2 is YFSETQ in the germline V gene. The V and J ends lost 2 bases and 5 bases, in that order; junction bases with no gene match: 6. CDR3 loop: CASSFDRVGTEAFF. The CDR3 DNA reads as TGCGCCAGCAGCTTCGACAGGGTGGGGACTGAAGCTTTCTTT.